The present entry profiles one T cell receptor (beta chain) with its context. Generated by immunoSEQ multiplex PCR, the TCRdb table keeps only in-frame clones and is missing some. The repertoire holds around 750,000 clones, with around 74% as singletons. The germline gives CDR1 GTSNPN, CDR2 SVGIG (reference sequence). This CDR3 has 15 amino acids. Trimming left V 5 bases short and J 0 bases short, with 16 bases between. This sample was taken from a study of shared clonotypes between healthy human individuals. This sequence originates from a woman in her thirties in good health. Sequencing was performed on memory CD4+ T cells sorted from blood. The subset was: CD45RA-negative fraction. The chain links TRBV30 to TRBJ1-1, with a possible D match to TRBD1 (6 bases). The CDR3 DNA is TGTGCCTGGGGCGAAAAAACAGGGATGAACACTGAAGCTTTCTTT. This encodes CAWGEKTGMNTEAFF.